The 19 T cell receptor beta chains below come from one sample, sequenced in a study of cytomegalovirus exposure and HLA in healthy donors. The PCR was carried out with 60 Vbeta primers and 13 Jbeta primers. Method: immunoSEQ multiplex PCR; TCRdb's copy keeps in-frame clones and lacks some. The data show roughly 150,000 clones, 83% seen once. The specimen sequenced was PBMCs. The receptors stem from a man aged 50-60 years in good health and CMV-seropositive.

V is TRBV6-6 and J is TRBJ2-1, with D possibly TRBD2 on 5 matching bases. V dropped 5 bases and J dropped 7 bases, with 18 bases sitting between them. CDR3 length: 15 amino acids. In germline, CDR1 is MNHNY, CDR2 SVGAGI (reference sequence). CDR3 nucleotide sequence: TGTGCCAGCAGTCCCGCTGGGCCCCGGAGGAATGAGCAGTTCTTC. It codes for CASSPAGPRRNEQFF.

The chain carries TRBV2 and TRBJ2-7; the match to TRBD1 covers 11 bases. Unmatched junction bases numbered 12, after V lost 1 base and J lost 4 bases. This CDR3 is 18 amino acids long. Germline V CDR1 and CDR2: SNHLY, FYNNEI. CDR3 amino acids: CASSEDPFTDRGQYEQYF. CDR3 coding DNA: TGTGCCAGCAGTGAAGACCCCTTTACGGACAGGGGGCAGTACGAGCAGTACTTC.

This clone was counted only a few times. The chain has TRBV4-2 and TRBJ2-1; 8 bases are shared with TRBD2. Germline-derived CDR1 and CDR2 are LGHNA and YNFKEQ. The CDR3 contains 17 residues. The V gene end was trimmed by 0 bases and the J gene end by 7 bases; junction bases not matched to a gene: 11. CDR3 in DNA: TGTGCCAGCAGCCAAGACATCTCGCGGGGGGCAGCGAATGAGCAGTTCTTC. It yields the protein CASSQDISRGAANEQFF.

In this sample, this clone turned up once. The chain combines TRBV2 with TRBJ2-6; 7 bases map to TRBD2. The germline V gene has CDR1 SNHLY and CDR2 FYNNEI. Trimming at V came to 4 bases and at J to 0 bases, leaving 3 bases not matched to a gene. The CDR3 is 16 residues long. In nucleotides, the CDR3 is TGTGCCAGCAGTGGGGGGGGGAGCTCTGGGGCCAACGTCCTGACTTTC. The encoded protein is CASSGGGSSGANVLTF.

The V call is TRBV5-8, the J call TRBJ2-3; TRBD2 matches at 7 bases. The V gene end was trimmed by 5 bases and the J gene end by 2 bases; junction bases not matched to a gene: 2. The CDR3 has 13 residues. Germline lookup yields CDR1 SGHTS and CDR2 YDEGEE. The CDR3 sequence: CASRRGFTDTQYF. The CDR3, as DNA: TGTGCCAGCAGGCGGGGGTTCACAGATACGCAGTATTTT.

The genes are TRBV27 and TRBJ1-6; the D gene is possibly TRBD1 (6 bases). CDR3 size: 14 residues. Trimming cost V 7 bases and J 6 bases, with 13 bases left between them. The germline CDR1 and CDR2 sequences are MNHEY and SMNVEV (reference sequence). CDR3 sequence reads: CASKAGGTNSPLHF. CDR3 DNA sequence: TGTGCCAGCAAAGCGGGGGGCACTAATTCACCCCTCCACTTT.

The CDR3 coding sequence is TGCGCCAGCAGCCAAGGGGGCTTGGTGCGGAGCTCCTACGAGCAGTACTTC. Translation: CASSQGGLVRSSYEQYF. The chain couples TRBV4-3 to TRBJ2-7, with D tentatively TRBD1 (5 bases). Germline CDR1 LGHNA, CDR2 YSLEER. V was trimmed by 1 base and J by 0 bases, leaving 16 bases between them. The CDR3 spans 17 residues.

This chain connects TRBV30 to TRBJ2-7, with D maybe TRBD2 (6 bases). Germline-derived CDR1 and CDR2 are GTSNPN and SVGIG (reference sequence). V was clipped by 0 bases and J by 1 base, with 10 bases between them. The CDR3 extends over 14 amino acids. The CDR3 loop reads CAWSVRLASYEQYF. In DNA, the CDR3 is TGTGCCTGGAGTGTTCGTCTAGCGTCCTACGAGCAGTACTTC.

The rearrangement joins TRBV27 to TRBJ2-1; possibly TRBD1 for D (6 bases). The ends were cut back, 6 bases at V and 10 bases at J, with 10 bases in the middle. CDR3 length equals 11 residues. CDR1 and CDR2 (germline): MNHEY, SMNVEV (reference sequence). The CDR3 DNA sequence: TGTGCCAGCAGCAGGGGTATCGAGCAGTTCTTC. Amino acid sequence: CASSRGIEQFF.

The chain carries TRBV5-6 and TRBJ1-2, with 8 bases identical to TRBD1. The CDR3 spans 14 residues. The V segment lost 4 bases and the J segment 4 bases; nucleotides outside the gene matches: 6. Germline CDR1 SGHDT, CDR2 YYEEEE. CDR3 in DNA: TGTGCCAGCAGCGGGAGACAGGGGCCCTATGGCTACACCTTC. As protein: CASSGRQGPYGYTF.

The rearrangement links TRBV4-1 to TRBJ2-2; possibly TRBD2 for D (5 bases). V was clipped by 1 base and J by 6 bases, with 24 bases between them. There are 19 residues in the CDR3. Per germline, CDR1 MGHRA and CDR2 YSYEKL. The CDR3 sequence: CASSQVLKNSGLPPGELFF. The CDR3 DNA reads as TGCGCCAGCAGCCAAGTTCTAAAAAATTCTGGACTGCCCCCCGGGGAGCTGTTTTTT.

The genes are TRBV28 and TRBJ1-2; D gene unclear. This CDR3 is built from 16 residues. V lost 6 bases and J 1 base, leaving 18 bases between the germline ends. Germline V gene sequence: CDR1 MDHEN, CDR2 SYDVKM. The CDR3 reads CASSLMRAAVNYGYTF. The CDR3 DNA follows: TGTGCCAGCAGCTTAATGCGGGCAGCCGTTAACTATGGCTACACCTTC.

The gene calls are TRBV5-4 and TRBJ2-5, with 7 bases aligning to TRBD2. The J call is uncertain, as TRBJ2-7 better fits the DNA end. The germline V gene encodes CDR1 SGHNT and CDR2 YYREEE (reference sequence). The CDR3 has 14 residues. The DNA of the CDR3 is TGTGCCAGCAGCTTGGACCTAGCGGACTACGAGCAGTACTTC. Translation gives CASSLDLADYEQYF.

The rearrangement uses TRBV10-2 and TRBJ1-1; D remains ambiguous. The germline V and J ends were trimmed by 3 bases and 3 bases, with 2 bases remaining between them. The germline V gene has CDR1 WSHSY and CDR2 SAAADI. CDR3 length: 11 residues. The CDR3 region has the DNA TGCGCCAGCAGTGACGACACTGAAGCTTTCTTT. As protein: CASSDDTEAFF.

This chain connects TRBV11-2 to TRBJ2-6, with D possibly matching TRBD1 (6 bases). CDR3 size: 16 residues. Germline assignment: CDR1 SGHAT and CDR2 FQNNGV. V lost 6 bases to trimming and J lost 1 base, with 13 bases between them. The CDR3 DNA follows: TGTGCCAGCAGGAACTCAGGGGATTCTGGGGCCAACGTCCTGACTTTC. Protein product: CASRNSGDSGANVLTF.

The chain carries TRBV27 and TRBJ1-1; possible D gene TRBD1, 5 bases. Trimming took off 2 bases at V and 5 bases at J, with 12 bases between the two ends. Germline-derived CDR1 and CDR2 are MNHEY and SMNVEV (reference sequence). CDR3 length equals 14 residues. DNA of the CDR3: TGTGCCAGCAGTTTAAGTCAGGGAGGTACTGAAGCTTTCTTT. The encoded protein is CASSLSQGGTEAFF.

As regards this clone: The same CDR3 is also encoded by other DNA sequences in this sample. This chain uses TRBV5-1 with TRBJ1-5; no reliable D call. The CDR3 consists of 15 residues. Germline CDR1 and CDR2: SGHRS and YFSETQ. V lost 0 bases, J lost 0 bases, and 7 bases lay in between. The CDR3 bases are TGCGCCAGCAGCTTGGACAGCTTTAGCAATCAGCCCCAGCATTTT. Amino acids: CASSLDSFSNQPQHF.

This rearrangement joins TRBV18 to TRBJ2-1; D is undetermined. The V gene's germline CDR1 is KGHSH and CDR2 LQKENI. V lost 1 base and J lost 4, with 5 bases in between. This CDR3 contains 13 residues. CDR3 amino acids: CASSPLPYNEQFF. The CDR3 nucleotides are TGTGCCAGCTCACCACTCCCGTACAATGAGCAGTTCTTC.

The chain couples TRBV13 to TRBJ2-1, with 14 bases aligning to TRBD2. This CDR3 is 16 amino acids long. Trimming cost V 5 bases and J 9 bases; bases outside gene matches: 9. Germline V CDR1 and CDR2: PRHDT, FYEKMQ (reference sequence). In DNA, the CDR3 is TGTGCCAGCAGCCCCGGACTAGCGGGAGGTAAGGCTGAGCAGTTCTTC. Amino acid sequence: CASSPGLAGGKAEQFF.